The rows below give T cell receptor beta chains drawn from one sample of a study of cytomegalovirus exposure and HLA in healthy donors. Data came from immunoSEQ multiplex PCR; TCRdb stores just in-frame clones and leaves some out. There are 200,000 to 250,000 clones in the sample; over 80% occur only once, and over 12% lies in the top ten. The sequenced sample was PBMCs. The receptor source for this set is a woman in her 30s in good health and CMV-seropositive. Both conserved end residues are part of each CDR3. The D gene is left open where the match is weak. Rows may omit the clone size; those that give it use once, few, many or a size class.

D	size	V	J	CDR3	DNA
TRBD1	.	TRBV10-3	TRBJ2-3	CAISEGPGGTTDTQYF	TGTGCCATCAGTGAGGGTCCAGGGGGCACGACAGATACGCAGTATTTT
.	.	TRBV6-5	TRBJ2-7	CASSSGRHEQYF	TGTGCCAGCAGTAGCGGACGGCACGAGCAGTACTTC
.	once	TRBV25-1	TRBJ1-1	CASSRAGRDTEAFF	TGTGCCAGCAGTAGGGCAGGGAGGGACACTGAAGCTTTCTTT
.	once	TRBV21-1	TRBJ1-2	CASSPSRGRWGYGYTF	TGTGCCAGCAGCCCAAGCAGGGGGCGGTGGGGCTATGGCTACACCTTC
.	.	TRBV29-1	TRBJ2-1	CSVVQHEQFF	TGCAGCGTTGTCCAGCATGAGCAGTTCTTC
.	.	TRBV5-1	TRBJ2-6	CASSADNSGANVLTF	TGCGCCAGCAGCGCGGACAACTCTGGGGCCAACGTCCTGACTTTC
.	.	TRBV28	TRBJ2-2	CASSSVELFF	TGTGCCAGCAGTTCTGTGGAGCTGTTTTTT
.	.	TRBV9	TRBJ1-2	CASSVGAGGGYTF	TGTGCCAGCAGCGTAGGCGCAGGCGGCGGCTACACCTTC
TRBD2	.	TRBV6-1	TRBJ2-7	CASGSGSSYEQYF	TGTGCCAGCGGTAGCGGGAGCTCCTACGAGCAGTACTTC
.	.	TRBV5-1	TRBJ1-2	CASSETAAGGYTF	TGCGCCAGCAGCGAGACGGCTGCCGGAGGCTACACCTTC
.	.	TRBV6-4	TRBJ1-5	CASKIGAANQPQHF	TGTGCCAGCAAGATCGGGGCAGCTAATCAGCCCCAGCATTTT
.	.	TRBV6-1	TRBJ2-2	CASSEMSYLNTGELFF	TGTGCCAGCAGTGAAATGAGCTACCTCAACACCGGGGAGCTGTTTTTT
.	.	TRBV30	TRBJ2-1	CAWTWTGQPYNEQFF	TGTGCCTGGACCTGGACGGGGCAACCCTACAATGAGCAGTTCTTC
TRBD1	.	TRBV5-1	TRBJ2-5	CASSWGQGETQYF	TGCGCCAGCAGCTGGGGACAGGGAGAGACCCAGTACTTC
.	.	TRBV7-9	TRBJ1-4	CASSLAGFNEKLFF	TGTGCCAGCAGCTTAGCAGGGTTTAATGAAAAACTGTTTTTT
.	.	TRBV11-2	TRBJ1-1	CASSLVGMSNTEAFF	TGTGCCAGCAGCTTAGTTGGCATGTCGAACACTGAAGCTTTCTTT
.	.	TRBV18	TRBJ2-1	CASSRQVNEQFF	TGTGCCAGCTCACGACAGGTCAATGAGCAGTTCTTC
.	few	TRBV19	TRBJ1-5	CASSAGYSNQPQHF	TGTGCCAGTAGTGCGGGATATAGCAATCAGCCCCAGCATTTT
.	.	TRBV4-1	TRBJ1-2	CASSQPTGYGYTF	TGCGCCAGCAGCCAACCTACAGGATATGGCTACACCTTC
.	.	TRBV11-3	TRBJ1-2	CASSPQAGYGYTF	TGTGCCAGCAGCCCGCAGGCCGGCTATGGCTACACCTTC
.	few	TRBV4-2	TRBJ1-5	CASSQGQQPQHF	TGTGCCAGCAGCCAAGGGCAACAGCCCCAGCATTTT
.	.	TRBV30	TRBJ1-1	CAWSTPGSITEAFF	TGTGCCTGGAGTACTCCCGGGAGTATCACTGAAGCTTTCTTT
.	.	TRBV6-5	TRBJ1-1	CASSYLGSPMNTEAFF	TGTGCCAGCAGTTACCTAGGGAGTCCTATGAACACTGAAGCTTTCTTT
.	.	TRBV25-1	TRBJ1-1	CASSESLGASEAFF	TGTGCCAGCAGTGAATCGCTGGGGGCCTCTGAAGCTTTCTTT
TRBD2	.	TRBV29-1	TRBJ2-1	CSAGGLAGAPDYNEQFF	TGCAGCGCCGGTGGACTAGCGGGAGCCCCTGACTACAATGAGCAGTTCTTC
.	.	TRBV25-1	TRBJ1-2	CASSDTITGNGYTF	TGTGCCAGCAGTGACACAATTACAGGGAATGGCTACACCTTC
.	.	TRBV27	TRBJ2-6	CASTDLGSGANVLTF	TGTGCCAGCACCGATCTGGGATCTGGGGCCAACGTCCTGACTTTC